This T cell receptor beta chain was sequenced in a study of T cells in women clearing cervical HPV infection. The study's findings and limits: Repertoire richness, not evenness, was significantly elevated in CIN3+ cases versus controls. Richness differences could reflect unmeasured T-cell content per sample.

For this clone: The antigen is undetermined. The read halts 3 residues ahead of the CDR3 end, with the missing end drawn from the germline J gene.

This CDR3 has 14 residues. In germline, CDR1 is ENHRY, CDR2 SYGVKD. V dropped 8 bases and J dropped 7; count of bases not matched to a gene: 9. MY09/MY11 PCR detected cervical HPV DNA; dot-blot assigned genotypes. The table came from immunoSEQ multiplex PCR; TCRdb's copy has only in-frame clones and leaves some out. The sample has tens of thousands of clones. Sequenced sample: blood buffy coat. The V gene is TRBV10-3, the J gene TRBJ2-1, with 9 nucleotides matching TRBD2. The origin of this receptor is a woman aged 18 to 75 with a cervical HPV16 infection that either progressed to CIN3+ or cleared (not recorded which). The part of the CDR3 DNA that was read is TGTGCCATCGGGGTTAGCGGGAGTGGAAATGAG. It specifies CAIGVSGSGNE. From start to end, the CDR3 is CAIGVSGSGNEQFF.